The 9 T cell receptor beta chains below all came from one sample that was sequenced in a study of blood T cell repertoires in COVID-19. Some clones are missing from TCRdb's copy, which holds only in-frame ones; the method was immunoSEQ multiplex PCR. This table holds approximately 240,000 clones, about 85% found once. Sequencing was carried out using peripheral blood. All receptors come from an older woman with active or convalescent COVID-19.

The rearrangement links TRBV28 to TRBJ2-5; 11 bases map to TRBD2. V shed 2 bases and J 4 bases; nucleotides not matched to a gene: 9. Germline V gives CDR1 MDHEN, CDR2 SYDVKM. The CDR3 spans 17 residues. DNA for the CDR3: TGTGCCAGCAGTTTACGGAGGTCACTAGCGGGGGTAGAGACCCAGTACTTC. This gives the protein CASSLRRSLAGVETQYF.

The CDR3 DNA reads as TGTGCCAGCAGCGTTTTCGGACAGGGGGACACAGATACGCAGTATTTT. It translates to CASSVFGQGDTDTQYF. This chain joins TRBV2 and TRBJ2-3; 10 nucleotides match TRBD1. CDR1 and CDR2 from the germline V gene are SNHLY and FYNNEI. V was pared by 6 bases and J by 2 bases, with 8 bases of the junction left unmatched. The CDR3 has 16 amino acids.

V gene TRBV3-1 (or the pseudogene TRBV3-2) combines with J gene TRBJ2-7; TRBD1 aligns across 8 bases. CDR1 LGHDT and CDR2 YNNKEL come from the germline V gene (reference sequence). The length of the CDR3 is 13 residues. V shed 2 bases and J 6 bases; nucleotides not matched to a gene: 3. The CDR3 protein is CASSQQTGVEQYF. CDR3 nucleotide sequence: TGTGCCAGCAGCCAACAGACAGGGGTCGAGCAGTACTTC.

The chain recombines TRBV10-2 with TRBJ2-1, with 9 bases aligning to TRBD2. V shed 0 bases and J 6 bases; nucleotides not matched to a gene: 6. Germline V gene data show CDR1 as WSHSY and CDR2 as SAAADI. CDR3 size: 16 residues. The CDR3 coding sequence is TGCGCCAGCAGTGAGTCGGGGCGGGGGGGCCGCAATGAGCAGTTCTTC. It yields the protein CASSESGRGGRNEQFF.

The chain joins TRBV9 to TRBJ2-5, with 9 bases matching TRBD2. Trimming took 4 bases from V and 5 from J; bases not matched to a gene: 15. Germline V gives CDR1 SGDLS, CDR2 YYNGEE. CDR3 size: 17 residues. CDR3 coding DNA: TGTGCCAGCAGCCCCCCGGAGGGCGGGGGGGCCGGGGAGACCCAGTACTTC. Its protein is CASSPPEGGGAGETQYF.

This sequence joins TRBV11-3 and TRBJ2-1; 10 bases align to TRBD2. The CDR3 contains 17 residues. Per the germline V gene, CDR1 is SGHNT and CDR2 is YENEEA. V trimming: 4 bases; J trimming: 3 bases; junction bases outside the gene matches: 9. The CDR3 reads CASSSRGLAGVYNEQFF. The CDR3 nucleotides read TGTGCCAGCAGCTCCCGCGGTCTAGCGGGAGTCTACAATGAGCAGTTCTTC.

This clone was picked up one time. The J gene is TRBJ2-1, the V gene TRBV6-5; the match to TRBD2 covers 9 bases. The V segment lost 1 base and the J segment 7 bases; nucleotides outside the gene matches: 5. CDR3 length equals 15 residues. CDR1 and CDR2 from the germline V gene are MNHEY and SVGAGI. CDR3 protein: CASSYWASGKNEQFF. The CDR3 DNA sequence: TGTGCCAGCAGTTACTGGGCTAGCGGGAAGAATGAGCAGTTCTTC.

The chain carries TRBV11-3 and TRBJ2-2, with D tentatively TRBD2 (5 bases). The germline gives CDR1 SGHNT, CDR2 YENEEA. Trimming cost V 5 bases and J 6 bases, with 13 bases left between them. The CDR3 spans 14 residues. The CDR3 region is CASSPRGSAGELFF. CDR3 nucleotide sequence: TGTGCCAGCAGCCCCAGAGGGAGTGCCGGGGAGCTGTTTTTT.

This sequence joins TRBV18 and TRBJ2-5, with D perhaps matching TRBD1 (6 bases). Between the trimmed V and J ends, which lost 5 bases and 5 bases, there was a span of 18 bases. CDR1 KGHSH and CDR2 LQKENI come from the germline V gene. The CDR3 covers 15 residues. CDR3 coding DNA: TGTGCCAGCTCAAGCCTTACAGGGTACGAGGAGACCCAGTACTTC. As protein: CASSSLTGYEETQYF. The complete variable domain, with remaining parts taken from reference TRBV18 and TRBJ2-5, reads NAGVMQNPRHLVRRRGQEARLRCSPMKGHSHVYWYRQLPEEGLKFMVYLQKENIIDESGMPKERFSAEFPKEGPSILRIQQVVRGDSAAYFCASSSLTGYEETQYFGPGTRLLVL.